The text below deals with one TCR beta chain. As yet, its antigen is unknown. Just one base apart from a much larger clone, this may be a read error. TCR beta cDNA was made from 450 to 550 ng total RNA with a constant-region primer. Amplification in three nested multiplex PCR rounds with slightly modified ARM-PCR gave rise to TCR beta libraries. TRBV1-TRBV30 forward and Cbeta reverse primers drove the first two roughly 10-cycle rounds. TCRdb analysed the multiplex PCR reads with MiXCR anew, one entry per CDR3 protein. This table holds roughly 330,000 distinct CDR3 sequences, less than 70% found once. The record originates from a study of tumor-infiltrating lymphocytes in primary liver carcinoma. Germline V gene data show CDR1 as LGHNA and CDR2 as YSLEER. The CDR3 sequence is 16 residues long. The V gene end was trimmed by 0 bases and the J gene end by 8 bases; junction bases not matched to a gene: 10.

Unsorted whole blood yielded the blood RNA, and germline DNA was also extracted. Surgery was preceded by the collection of about 3.6 milliliters of peripheral blood. General study findings and limits: It was tumor-adjacent and tumor-blood pairs that overlapped less than tumor region pairs did. No comparison of CD4+ and CD8+ repertoires was made, since the samples were bulk unsorted.

Source material: peripheral blood. The gene calls are TRBV4-3 and TRBJ2-3, with 8 bases lining up with TRBD2. This TCR was sampled from a man aged 40-49 years with primary liver carcinoma and hepatitis B virus infection. CDR3 region: CASSQDLPTSESTQYF. The CDR3 nucleotides are TGCGCCAGCAGCCAAGACCTCCCGACTAGCGAGTCTACGCAGTATTTT.